This T cell receptor beta chain was profiled in a study of T-cell memory formation after mild COVID-19. Findings and caveats of the study: The study detected some responding clones in pre-infection memory, suggesting cross-reactive memory joined.

This clonotype was counted only a few times. As yet, its antigen is unknown. The CDR3 loop spans 15 amino acids. Germline V CDR1 and CDR2: PRHDT, FYEKMQ (reference sequence). Trimming shortened V by 2 bases and J by 3 bases, and 12 bases separated the two germline ends. One entry per CDR3 protein results from TCRdb running MiXCR on the 5' RACE reads. The sample lists about 440,000 distinct CDR3 sequences, roughly 20% occurring once. The rearrangement joins TRBV13 to TRBJ2-3; D is unclear. Sequencing used PBMCs or a T cell subset sorted from them (not recorded which). This TCR was sampled from an adult woman who had mild COVID-19 (a few samples of this study predate the infection). Cell type and time point are not known. CDR3 protein: CASSLSVIKTDTQYF. The CDR3 bases are TGTGCCAGCAGCTTATCGGTTATAAAGACAGATACGCAGTATTTT.